This TCR beta chain was identified during a study of blood T cells in healthy people across ages. Whole-study results and caveats: As age increased, TCR beta diversity per million T cells fell in a roughly linear fashion. A greater number of naive CD4+ cells and higher diversity distinguished long-lived donors from aged donors.

As regards this clonotype: The target antigen is unknown.

Sample-barcoded 5' priming and a J-beta primer mix drove a second PCR of about 6 to 12 cycles. Each of the cDNA molecules was tagged by a template-switch adaptor with 12 random nucleotides. TCRdb reprocessed the 5' RACE reads via MiXCR and lists one record per CDR3 protein. Here the sample spans 1.5 million to 2 million distinct CDR3 sequences, roughly 32% being singletons. The sample consisted of blood. This TCR was sampled from a woman in her thirties in good health.

DNA of the CDR3: TGCGCCAGCAGCGGACCCCCCTATGACGGCCACACCTTC. It codes for CASSGPPYDGHTF. This chain links TRBV5-1 with TRBJ1-2; no clear D gene. This CDR3 has 13 residues. The V gene's germline CDR1 is SGHRS and CDR2 YFSETQ. V shed 4 bases and J shed 12 bases, with 19 bases lying between them.